The present TCR beta chain was sequenced within a study of cytomegalovirus exposure and HLA in healthy donors. In the study overall: As an earlier analysis found, 150 million to 200 million T cells yielded 100 million to 130 million unique TCR beta sequences.

A few counts support this clone. The antigen remains undetermined. V was clipped by 7 bases and J by 0 bases; unmatched bases: 9. CDR3 size: 16 residues. Germline CDR1 and CDR2: SNHLY and FYNNEI. Vbeta (60) and Jbeta (13) primers were used in the PCR. Clones were read by immunoSEQ multiplex PCR, and TCRdb kept only the in-frame ones, dropping some. The sample lists about 140,000 clones, around 75% occurring once. Whole-study findings and limits: At a 0.05 false discovery rate, a later analysis found roughly 17,000 TCR beta sequences to be associated with HLA alleles.

The sequence derives from a young man in good health and CMV-seropositive. V and J are TRBV2 and TRBJ2-1; 7 bases map to TRBD2. Specimen: PBMCs. The CDR3 coding sequence is TGTGCCAGCAAAGAGGCGGGAGTACACTCCTACAATGAGCAGTTCTTC. This codes for CASKEAGVHSYNEQFF.